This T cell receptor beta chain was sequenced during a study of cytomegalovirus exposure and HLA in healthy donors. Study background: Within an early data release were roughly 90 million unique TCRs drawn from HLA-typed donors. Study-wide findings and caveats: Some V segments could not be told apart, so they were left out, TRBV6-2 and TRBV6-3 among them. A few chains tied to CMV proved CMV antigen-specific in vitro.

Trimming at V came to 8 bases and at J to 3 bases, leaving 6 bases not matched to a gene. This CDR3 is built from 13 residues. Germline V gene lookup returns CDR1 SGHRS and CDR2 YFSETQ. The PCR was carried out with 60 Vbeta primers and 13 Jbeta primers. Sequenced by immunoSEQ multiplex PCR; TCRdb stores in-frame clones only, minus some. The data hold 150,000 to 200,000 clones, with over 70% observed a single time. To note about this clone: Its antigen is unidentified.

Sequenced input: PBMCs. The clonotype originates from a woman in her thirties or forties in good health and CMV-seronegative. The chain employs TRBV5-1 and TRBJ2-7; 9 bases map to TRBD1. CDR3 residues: CARNRDRVYEQYF. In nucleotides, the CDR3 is TGCGCCAGAAACCGGGACAGGGTCTACGAGCAGTACTTC.